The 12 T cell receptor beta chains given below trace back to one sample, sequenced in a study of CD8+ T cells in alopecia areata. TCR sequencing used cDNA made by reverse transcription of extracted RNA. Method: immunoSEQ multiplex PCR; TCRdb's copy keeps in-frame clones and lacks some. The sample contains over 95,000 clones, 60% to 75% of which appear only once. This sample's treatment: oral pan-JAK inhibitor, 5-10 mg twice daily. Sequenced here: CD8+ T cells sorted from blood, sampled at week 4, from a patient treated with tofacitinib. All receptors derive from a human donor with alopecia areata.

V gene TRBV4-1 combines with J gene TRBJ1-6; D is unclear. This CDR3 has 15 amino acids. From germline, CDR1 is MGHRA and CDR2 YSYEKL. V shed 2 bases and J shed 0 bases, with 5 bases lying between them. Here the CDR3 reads CASSQRVSYNSPLHF. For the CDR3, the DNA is TGCGCCAGCAGCCAAAGGGTCTCCTATAATTCACCCCTCCACTTT.

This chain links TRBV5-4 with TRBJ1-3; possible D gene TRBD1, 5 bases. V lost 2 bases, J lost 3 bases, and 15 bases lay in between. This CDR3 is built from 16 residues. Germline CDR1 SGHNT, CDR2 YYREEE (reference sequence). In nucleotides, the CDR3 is TGTGCCAGCAGCTTCGAGTCAGGGCAATATGGAAACACCATATATTTT. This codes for CASSFESGQYGNTIYF. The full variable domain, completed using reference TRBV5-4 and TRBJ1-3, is ETGVTQSPTHLIKTRGQQVTLRCSSQSGHNTVSWYQQALGQGPQFIFQYYREEENGRGNFPPRFSGLQFPNYSSELNVNALELDDSALYLCASSFESGQYGNTIYFGEGSWLTVV.

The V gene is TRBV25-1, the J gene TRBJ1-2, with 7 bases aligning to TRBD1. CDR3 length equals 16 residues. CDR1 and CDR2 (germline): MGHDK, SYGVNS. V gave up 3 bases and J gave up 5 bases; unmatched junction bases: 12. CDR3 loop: CASSDSGTAYRYGYTF. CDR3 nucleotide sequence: TGTGCCAGCAGTGACTCCGGGACAGCTTACCGTTATGGCTACACCTTC.

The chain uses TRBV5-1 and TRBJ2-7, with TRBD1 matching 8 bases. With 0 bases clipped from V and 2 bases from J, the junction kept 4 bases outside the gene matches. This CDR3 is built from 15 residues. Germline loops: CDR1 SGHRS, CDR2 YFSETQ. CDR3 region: CASSLASGGTYEQYF. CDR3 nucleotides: TGCGCCAGCAGCTTGGCCTCAGGGGGCACCTACGAGCAGTACTTC.

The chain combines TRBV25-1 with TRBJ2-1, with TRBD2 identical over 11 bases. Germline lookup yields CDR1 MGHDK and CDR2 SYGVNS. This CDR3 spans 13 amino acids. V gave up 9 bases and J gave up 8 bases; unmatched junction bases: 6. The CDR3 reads CASTSGSIYEQFF. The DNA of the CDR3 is TGTGCCAGTACTAGCGGGAGTATCTATGAGCAGTTCTTC. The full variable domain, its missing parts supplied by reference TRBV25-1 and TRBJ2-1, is EADIYQTPRYLVIGTGKKITLECSQTMGHDKMYWYQQDPGMELHLIHYSYGVNSTEKGDLSSESTVSRIRTEHFPLTLESARPSHTSQYLCASTSGSIYEQFFGPGTRLTVL.

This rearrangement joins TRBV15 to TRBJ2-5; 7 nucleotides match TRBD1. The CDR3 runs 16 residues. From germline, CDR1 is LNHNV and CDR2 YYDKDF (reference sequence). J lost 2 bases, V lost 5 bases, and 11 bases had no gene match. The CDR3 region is CATSDRPLTGQETQYF. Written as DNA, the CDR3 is TGTGCCACCAGCGACAGGCCATTGACAGGGCAAGAGACCCAGTACTTC.

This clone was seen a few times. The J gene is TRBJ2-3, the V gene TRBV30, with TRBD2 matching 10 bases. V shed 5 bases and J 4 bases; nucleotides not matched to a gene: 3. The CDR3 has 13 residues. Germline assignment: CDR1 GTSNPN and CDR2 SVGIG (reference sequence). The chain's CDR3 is CAWSSGSADTQYF. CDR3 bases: TGTGCCTGGTCTAGCGGGAGTGCAGATACGCAGTATTTT.

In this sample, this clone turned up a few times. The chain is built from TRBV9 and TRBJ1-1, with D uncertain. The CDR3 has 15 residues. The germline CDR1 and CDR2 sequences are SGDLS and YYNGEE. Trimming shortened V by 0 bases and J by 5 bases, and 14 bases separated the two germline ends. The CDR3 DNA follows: TGTGCCAGCAGCGTAGTTCGGGAGCCCCGGACTGAAGCTTTCTTT. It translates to CASSVVREPRTEAFF.

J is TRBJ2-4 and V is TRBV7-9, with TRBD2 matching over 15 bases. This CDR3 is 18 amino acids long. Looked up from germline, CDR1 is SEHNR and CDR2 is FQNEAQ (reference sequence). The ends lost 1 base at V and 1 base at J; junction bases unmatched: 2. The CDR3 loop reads CASSLEGLAGGAKNIQYF. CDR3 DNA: TGTGCCAGCAGCTTAGAGGGACTAGCGGGAGGTGCCAAAAACATTCAGTACTTC.

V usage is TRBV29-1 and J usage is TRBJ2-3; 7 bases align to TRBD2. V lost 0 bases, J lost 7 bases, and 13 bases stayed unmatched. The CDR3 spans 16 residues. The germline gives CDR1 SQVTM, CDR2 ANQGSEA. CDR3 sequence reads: CSVEEGLPTDTYTQYF. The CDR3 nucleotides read TGCAGCGTTGAAGAGGGACTACCTACCGACACGTATACGCAGTATTTT.

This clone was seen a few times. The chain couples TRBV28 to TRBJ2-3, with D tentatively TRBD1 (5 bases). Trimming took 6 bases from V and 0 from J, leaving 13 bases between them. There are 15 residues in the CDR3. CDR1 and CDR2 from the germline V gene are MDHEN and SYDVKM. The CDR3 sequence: CASRPGFLSTDTQYF. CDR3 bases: TGTGCCAGCAGGCCAGGGTTCCTTAGCACAGATACGCAGTATTTT.

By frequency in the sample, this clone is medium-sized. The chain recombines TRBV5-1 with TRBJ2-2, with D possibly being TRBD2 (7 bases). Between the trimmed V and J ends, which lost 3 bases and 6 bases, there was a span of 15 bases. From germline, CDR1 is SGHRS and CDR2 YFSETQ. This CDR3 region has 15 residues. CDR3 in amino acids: CASSSGAGEAGELFF. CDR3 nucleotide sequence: TGCGCCAGCAGCTCGGGGGCGGGAGAGGCCGGGGAGCTGTTTTTT.